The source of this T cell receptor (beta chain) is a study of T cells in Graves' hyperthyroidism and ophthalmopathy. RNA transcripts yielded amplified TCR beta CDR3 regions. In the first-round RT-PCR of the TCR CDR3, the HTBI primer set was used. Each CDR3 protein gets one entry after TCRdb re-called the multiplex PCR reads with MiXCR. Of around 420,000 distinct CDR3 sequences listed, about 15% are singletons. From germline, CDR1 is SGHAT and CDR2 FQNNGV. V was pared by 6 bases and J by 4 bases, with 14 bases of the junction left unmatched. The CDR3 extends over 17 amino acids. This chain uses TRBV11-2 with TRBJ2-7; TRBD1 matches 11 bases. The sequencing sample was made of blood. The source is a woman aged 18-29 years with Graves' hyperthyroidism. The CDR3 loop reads CASSGIAPGTGGYEQYF. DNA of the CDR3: TGTGCCAGCAGTGGAATTGCCCCCGGGACAGGGGGTTACGAGCAGTACTTC.